The 27 T cell receptor beta chains presented below share a single source sample, sequenced in a study of T cell repertoires in cytomegalovirus infection. No antigens are known for them. TCRdb recomputed calls from the reads with MiXCR, one row per CDR3 protein. The sample holds roughly 730,000 distinct CDR3 sequences; about 33% are singletons and the top ten take roughly 18%. The sequences come from cultured PBMCs, collected from culture after CMV antigen stimulation. The receptors were sampled from a human donor in good health (CMV status not recorded). Some clones in this sample may be carry-over from other donors' samples.

This clonotype has only a few counts. The rearrangement links TRBV11-2 to TRBJ1-6; unclear D gene. V was clipped by 3 bases and J by 2 bases, with 14 bases between them. CDR1 is SGHAT and CDR2 is FQNNGV in the germline V gene. This CDR3 is 17 amino acids long. CDR3 residues: CASSFWLWRAYNSPLHF. The DNA of the CDR3 is TGTGCCAGCAGCTTCTGGCTTTGGAGGGCCTATAATTCACCCCTCCACTTT.

The sample holds a few counts of this clonotype. The chain recombines TRBV12-3 or TRBV12-4 with TRBJ2-7; 7 nucleotides line up with TRBD1. The trim removed 5 bases at V and 2 bases at J, leaving 6 bases unmatched. The CDR3 contains 14 residues. The CDR3 spells CASSPRDSTYEQYF. For the CDR3, the DNA is TGTGCCAGCAGTCCCAGGGACAGCACCTACGAGCAGTACTTC.

The gene calls are TRBV28 and TRBJ2-3; 10 nucleotides line up with TRBD2. CDR3 length: 14 residues. V trimming: 11 bases; J trimming: 4 bases; junction bases outside the gene matches: 9. CDR1 MDHEN and CDR2 SYDVKM come from the germline V gene. The CDR3, as DNA: TGTGCCGGTTCTAGCGGGGGTGTCTCAGATACGCAGTATTTT. Amino acid sequence: CAGSSGGVSDTQYF.

This clonotype was detected many times. The chain links TRBV7-2 to TRBJ2-1; 11 nucleotides match TRBD2. The CDR3 extends over 12 amino acids. Trimming at V came to 5 bases and at J to 15 bases, leaving 6 bases not matched to a gene. Germline assignment: CDR1 SGHTA and CDR2 FQGNSA. CDR3 protein: CASSHSGGAGFF. CDR3 bases: TGTGCCAGCAGCCATAGCGGGGGGGCAGGGTTCTTC.

V usage is TRBV5-1 and J usage is TRBJ2-5; tentatively, D is TRBD2 (5 bases). The CDR3 consists of 14 residues. V lost 3 bases to trimming and J lost 2 bases, with 11 bases between them. The germline gives CDR1 SGHRS, CDR2 YFSETQ. The CDR3 DNA sequence: TGCGCCAGCAGCTCGCTTCGGGGACAAGAGACCCAGTACTTC. This translates into CASSSLRGQETQYF.

The rearrangement links TRBV7-2 to TRBJ2-3; D may be TRBD1 or TRBD2 (5 bases each). Germline CDR1 reads SGHTA; CDR2 reads FQGNSA. The V and J ends lost 0 bases and 10 bases respectively, with 17 bases between them. The CDR3 is made up of 15 amino acids. The CDR3: CASSLAGSSGHAQYF. For the CDR3, the DNA is TGTGCCAGCAGCTTAGCAGGGAGCTCAGGGCATGCGCAGTATTTT.

This clonotype appeared a few times. The chain is built from TRBV7-2 and TRBJ2-1, with D unresolved. This CDR3 comprises 14 residues. Germline V gene lookup returns CDR1 SGHTA and CDR2 FQGNSA. Trimming left V 5 bases short and J 9 bases short, with 17 bases between. CDR3 region: CASSLGYSTGEQFF. CDR3 nucleotides: TGTGCCAGCAGCCTGGGGTATTCAACGGGTGAGCAGTTCTTC.

The V and J genes are TRBV4-2 and TRBJ1-2; no clear D. CDR1 and CDR2 from the germline V gene are LGHNA and YNFKEQ. This CDR3 is built from 15 residues. Deletions cut 3 bases from V and 4 bases from J, with 15 bases between. The CDR3 is CASSHPGRNFYGYTF. In nucleotides, the CDR3 is TGTGCCAGCAGCCACCCCGGCAGGAATTTCTATGGCTACACCTTC.

This clonotype was seen many times. The rearrangement joins TRBV7-2 to TRBJ2-1; the D gene could be TRBD1 or TRBD2 (5 bases each). This CDR3 comprises 15 residues. Germline V gives CDR1 SGHTA, CDR2 FQGNSA. Trimming shortened V by 4 bases and J by 3 bases, and 13 bases separated the two germline ends. CDR3 residues: CASSSPGTRYNEQFF. The DNA for the CDR3 is TGTGCCAGCAGCTCCCCCGGGACCCGCTACAATGAGCAGTTCTTC.

This clonotype was detected many times. The rearrangement links TRBV7-2 to TRBJ1-6; D not certain. V lost 6 bases, J lost 7 bases, and 16 bases lay in between. The CDR3 contains 15 residues. In germline, CDR1 is SGHTA, CDR2 FQGNSA. CDR3 loop: CASSKALGYNSPLHF. CDR3 in DNA: TGTGCCAGCAGTAAGGCTTTGGGGTACAATTCACCCCTCCACTTT.

The genes are TRBV18 and TRBJ2-7; no reliable D call. CDR3 length: 15 amino acids. The V end was cut by 3 bases, the J end by 6 bases, with 18 bases between. The V gene's germline CDR1 is KGHSH and CDR2 LQKENI. The CDR3 reads CASSPGIGGKREQYF. CDR3 in DNA: TGTGCCAGCTCACCTGGGATCGGCGGAAAACGCGAGCAGTACTTC.

This chain uses TRBV20-1 with TRBJ2-3, with TRBD2 as a possible D gene (5 bases). The CDR3 spans 14 residues. Germline V gives CDR1 DFQATT, CDR2 SNEGSKA (reference sequence). The ends were cut back, 1 base at V and 1 base at J, with 9 bases in the middle. In nucleotides, the CDR3 is TGCAGTGCTAGAGTGCGGCGGGGCACAGATACGCAGTATTTT. Translated: CSARVRRGTDTQYF.

The chain has TRBV10-3 and TRBJ1-2; D gene uncertain. Between the trimmed V and J ends, which lost 2 bases and 8 bases, there was a span of 21 bases. Germline assignment: CDR1 ENHRY and CDR2 SYGVKD. This CDR3 is built from 16 residues. The CDR3 bases are TGTGCCATCAGTGAGCCGTTTGGGCCGGGCACGGAAGGCTACACCTTC. It translates to CAISEPFGPGTEGYTF.

The genes are TRBV20-1 and TRBJ2-1; D is undetermined. The CDR3 loop spans 15 amino acids. The V end lost 0 bases, the J end lost 5 bases, and 14 bases lay between the germline ends. Per the germline V gene, CDR1 is DFQATT and CDR2 is SNEGSKA (reference sequence). The CDR3 nucleotides are TGCAGTGCTAGAGATCTGTGGAGAACAAACAATGAGCAGTTCTTC. Protein: CSARDLWRTNNEQFF.

This clonotype has just a few counts. The V call is TRBV29-1, the J call TRBJ2-1; 13 positions agree with TRBD2. The CDR3 spans 16 residues. Germline CDR1 is SQVTM and CDR2 is ANQGSEA. V was clipped by 6 bases and J by 4 bases; unmatched bases: 9. DNA of the CDR3: TGCAGCGTGGACGGACTAGCGGGAGTGAGGTACAATGAGCAGTTCTTC. Its translation is CSVDGLAGVRYNEQFF.

The CDR3: CASSQLIGRVNSPLHF. In nucleotides, the CDR3 is TGCGCCAGCAGCCAACTTATTGGCAGGGTTAATTCACCCCTCCACTTT. This rearrangement joins TRBV4-3 to TRBJ1-6, with D possibly matching TRBD1 (5 bases). The V and J ends lost 2 bases and 6 bases respectively, with 14 bases between them. Germline lookup yields CDR1 LGHNA and CDR2 YSLEER. The CDR3 has 16 residues.

The rearrangement joins TRBV7-9 to TRBJ2-1; 8 nucleotides line up with TRBD2. Trimming at V came to 3 bases and at J to 8 bases, leaving 3 bases not matched to a gene. CDR1 SEHNR and CDR2 FQNEAQ come from the germline V gene (reference sequence). The length of the CDR3 is 13 residues. CDR3 nucleotide sequence: TGTGCCAGCAGCTTGGGACTAGTAGATGAGCAGTTCTTC. It specifies CASSLGLVDEQFF.

A note on this clonotype: At one of its ends the junction is not consistent with the germline gene, which may arise from a read error. This chain uses TRBV20-1 with TRBJ2-7; 8 nucleotides align to TRBD1. CDR1 and CDR2 from the germline V gene are DFQATT and SNEGSKA (reference sequence). This CDR3 region has 12 residues. Written as DNA, the CDR3 is TGCAGTGCTAGCCCTCCGGACAGGGAGGCCGACTTC. It is translated as CSASPPDREADF.

In nucleotides, the CDR3 is TGCAGTGCTAGTAGGGCAGGGACCTACGAGCAGTACTTC. This translates into CSASRAGTYEQYF. This chain connects TRBV20-1 to TRBJ2-7; D perhaps matches TRBD1 (5 bases). This CDR3 contains 13 residues. With 3 bases removed from V and 2 bases from J, the gap between germline ends came to 11 bases. CDR1 is DFQATT, CDR2 SNEGSKA, per germline (reference sequence).

In its sample, this clonotype was seen many times. The rearrangement links TRBV7-8 to TRBJ2-7, with 9 bases matching TRBD2. CDR1 is SGHVS and CDR2 is FQNEAQ in the germline V gene. The CDR3 extends over 15 amino acids. V lost 5 bases, J lost 3 bases, and 8 bases stayed unmatched. CDR3 in amino acids: CASSPVSGGIYEQYF. The CDR3 coding sequence is TGTGCCAGCAGCCCAGTCAGCGGGGGGATCTACGAGCAGTACTTC.

The chain couples TRBV10-3 to TRBJ1-1; D is undetermined. The CDR3 is 13 residues long. Trimming stripped 3 bases from V and 4 bases from J, with 9 bases between. Germline V lookup: CDR1 ENHRY, CDR2 SYGVKD. CDR3: CAISEWGGTEAFF. In DNA form, the CDR3 reads TGTGCCATCAGTGAATGGGGTGGCACTGAAGCTTTCTTT.

The chain joins TRBV28 to TRBJ2-7; 8 bases are shared with TRBD2. The germline V gene encodes CDR1 MDHEN and CDR2 SYDVKM. CDR3 length equals 15 residues. Germline trimming cut 4 bases from V and 3 bases from J; bases unmatched to any gene: 8. DNA for the CDR3: TGTGCCAGCAGTTCCCGGGGGGGGAGTGACTACGAGCAGTACTTC. It specifies CASSSRGGSDYEQYF.

The V gene is TRBV7-2, the J gene TRBJ2-7; no firm D call. Trimming took off 5 bases at V and 3 bases at J, with 14 bases between the two ends. Per germline, CDR1 SGHTA and CDR2 FQGNSA. This CDR3 spans 14 amino acids. For the CDR3, the DNA is TGTGCCAGCAGCCCGACAAGAATCTTCTACGAGCAGTACTTC. Protein product: CASSPTRIFYEQYF.

The genes are TRBV7-9 and TRBJ1-2; D is perhaps TRBD1 (5 bases). The ends were cut back, 6 bases at V and 7 bases at J, with 15 bases in the middle. From germline, CDR1 is SEHNR and CDR2 FQNEAQ (reference sequence). CDR3 length equals 13 residues. CDR3 region: CASSSEGRGGYTF. The CDR3 bases are TGTGCCAGCAGTTCAGAGGGACGGGGTGGCTACACCTTC.

This clonotype has ten or more counts. This chain links TRBV7-2 with TRBJ2-5; D gene unclear. The CDR3 length is 13 residues. In germline, CDR1 is SGHTA, CDR2 FQGNSA. The germline V and J ends were trimmed by 3 bases and 5 bases, with 10 bases remaining between them. In DNA form, the CDR3 reads TGTGCCAGCAGCTTCTCGGGCGGTGAGACCCAGTACTTC. It specifies CASSFSGGETQYF.

The rearrangement uses TRBV12-3 or TRBV12-4 and TRBJ1-4; 7 bases fit TRBD1. Trimming took 4 bases from V and 4 from J; bases not matched to a gene: 9. This CDR3 has 16 residues. CDR3 DNA sequence: TGTGCCAGCAGTTCTCAGGGGGGTCCCGATAATGAAAAACTGTTTTTT. Protein sequence: CASSSQGGPDNEKLFF.

The rearrangement joins TRBV19 to TRBJ2-7; tentatively, D is TRBD1 (7 bases). This CDR3 has 15 amino acids. Germline CDR1 reads LNHDA; CDR2 reads SQIVND (reference sequence). The V gene lost 2 bases and the J gene lost 3 bases, with 14 bases spanning the gap. CDR3 DNA: TGTGCCAGTAGTATACGAGGAGGGGGCGGCTACGAGCAGTACTTC. Translating gives CASSIRGGGGYEQYF.